This TCR beta chain was identified during a study of naive and memory T cell subsets. Whole-study findings and limits: TCR transcript changes with activation or differentiation may affect this RNA method.

An oligonucleotide containing a UMI was ligated to the 3' end of TCR cDNA. Whole blood, 2.5 ml, came from adult healthy volunteers. Four PCR rounds used nested alpha and beta constant region primers plus the SP2 primer. For blood and skin samples, reverse transcription used TCR alpha and beta constant primers. TCRdb re-analysed the 5' RACE reads in MiXCR, keeping a single row per CDR3 protein. Of more than 55,000 distinct CDR3 sequences listed, under 10% are singletons. For this clonotype: Its antigen is still unknown.

Germline V lookup: CDR1 MNHEY, CDR2 SVGEGT. The CDR3 totals 14 residues. V was clipped by 1 base and J by 1 base, with 5 bases between them. The chain carries TRBV6-2 or TRBV6-3 and TRBJ2-1; no clear D gene. This TCR came from a female donor in good health. The CDR3 here is CASSYFSSYNEQFF. The CDR3 nucleotides are TGTGCCAGCAGTTACTTTAGTTCCTACAATGAGCAGTTCTTC.